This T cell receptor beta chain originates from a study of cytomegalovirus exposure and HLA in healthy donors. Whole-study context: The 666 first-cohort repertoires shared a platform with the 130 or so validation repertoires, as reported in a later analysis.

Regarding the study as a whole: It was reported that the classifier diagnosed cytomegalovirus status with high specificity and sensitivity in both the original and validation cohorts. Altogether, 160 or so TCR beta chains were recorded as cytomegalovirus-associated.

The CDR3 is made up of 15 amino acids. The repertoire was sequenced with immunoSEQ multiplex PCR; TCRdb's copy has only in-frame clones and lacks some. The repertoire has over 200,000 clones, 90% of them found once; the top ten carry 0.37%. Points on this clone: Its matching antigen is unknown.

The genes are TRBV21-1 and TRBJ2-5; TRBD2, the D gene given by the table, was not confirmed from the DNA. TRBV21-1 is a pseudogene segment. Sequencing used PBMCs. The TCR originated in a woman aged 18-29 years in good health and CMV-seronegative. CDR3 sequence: CASSKATSSQETQYF. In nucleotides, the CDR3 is TGTGCCAGCAGCAAAGCAACTAGCAGCCAAGAGACCCAGTACTTC.